Below are 21 T cell receptor beta chains sequenced from a single sample in a study of beta chain features in type 1 diabetes. Findings of the study overall: Type 1 diabetes patients had moderately but significantly shorter TCRB CDR3s in all four CD4+ subsets.

Their antigens remain unidentified. The investigators reverse transcribed all of the isolated RNA, so they sequenced expressed TCRB transcripts. Profiled with immunoSEQ multiplex PCR; TCRdb holds only in-frame clones, not every one. This sample has 400,000 or so clones, with about 10% found just once. The specimen was central memory CD4+ T cells from blood. Receptor source: a man younger than 45 with type 1 diabetes.

This clone was recorded many times. This chain joins TRBV10-3 and TRBJ2-3, with 9 bases lining up with TRBD2. After removal of 0 bases from V and 1 base from J, the junction contained 5 bases not matched to a gene. Germline V gene data show CDR1 as ENHRY and CDR2 as SYGVKD. There are 17 residues in the CDR3. The chain's CDR3 is CAISESVSGGRTDTQYF. The DNA for the CDR3 is TGTGCCATCAGTGAGTCAGTGAGCGGGGGGCGCACAGATACGCAGTATTTT.

The genes are TRBV6-1 and TRBJ1-2; maybe TRBD1 (5 bases). CDR1 and CDR2 (germline): MNHNS, SASEGT. The CDR3 runs to 12 residues. The V gene lost 7 bases and the J gene lost 4 bases, with 10 bases spanning the gap. The CDR3 reads CASIRDFYGYTF. CDR3 nucleotides: TGTGCCAGCATCCGGGACTTCTATGGCTACACCTTC.

This clone has only a few counts. This chain connects TRBV2 to TRBJ2-7, with D possibly matching TRBD2 (6 bases). The V end lost 4 bases, the J end lost 13 bases, and 11 bases lay between the germline ends. Looked up from germline, CDR1 is SNHLY and CDR2 is FYNNEI. This CDR3 comprises 10 residues. In DNA, the CDR3 is TGTGCCAGCAGTGGGAGGGTGGCCTACTTC. As protein: CASSGRVAYF.

This clone was detected a few times. This chain connects TRBV5-6 to TRBJ1-5; a weak D match, TRBD1 (5 bases). The CDR3 has 13 residues. V gave up 3 bases and J gave up 3 bases, with 7 bases separating them. The V gene's germline CDR1 is SGHDT and CDR2 YYEEEE. The CDR3 region is CASSSGVNQPQHF. DNA of the CDR3: TGTGCCAGCAGCTCGGGGGTCAATCAGCCCCAGCATTTT. The complete variable domain, with remaining parts taken from reference TRBV5-6 and TRBJ1-5, reads DAGVTQSPTHLIKTRGQQVTLRCSPKSGHDTVSWYQQALGQGPQFIFQYYEEEERQRGNFPDRFSGHQFPNYSSELNVNALLLGDSALYLCASSSGVNQPQHFGDGTRLSIL.

This chain connects TRBV27 to TRBJ1-5; D call uncertain. Germline V lookup: CDR1 MNHEY, CDR2 SMNVEV (reference sequence). Trimming took 5 bases from V and 7 from J, leaving 12 bases between them. There are 13 residues in the CDR3. CDR3 DNA sequence: TGTGCCAGCAGTGCCGTCCGAGGGCAGCCCCAGCATTTT. Translating it yields CASSAVRGQPQHF.

The chain recombines TRBV27 with TRBJ2-3, with D maybe TRBD1 (6 bases). Germline V lookup: CDR1 MNHEY, CDR2 SMNVEV (reference sequence). The V end was cut by 6 bases, the J end by 3 bases, with 13 bases between. The length of the CDR3 is 14 residues. DNA of the CDR3: TGTGCCAGCAGCTACCAGGGGAAGACAGATACGCAGTATTTT. Residues: CASSYQGKTDTQYF.

The chain recombines TRBV19 with TRBJ1-5; perhaps TRBD1 as D (5 bases). Germline lookup yields CDR1 LNHDA and CDR2 SQIVND (reference sequence). The V end was cut by 5 bases, the J end by 3 bases, with 14 bases between. The CDR3 totals 15 residues. CDR3: CASSHLEGPNQPQHF. CDR3 coding DNA: TGTGCCAGTAGTCACCTCGAGGGACCCAATCAGCCCCAGCATTTT.

CDR3 DNA sequence: TGTGCCAGCAGCGGCAACAGGGATACGCAGTATTTT. Protein sequence: CASSGNRDTQYF. The chain couples TRBV7-8 to TRBJ2-3; D is perhaps TRBD1 (5 bases). Per germline, CDR1 SGHVS and CDR2 FQNEAQ. The V and J ends lost 5 bases and 6 bases respectively, with 9 bases between them. The CDR3 is made up of 12 amino acids. The variable domain in full, with the rest retrieved from reference TRBV7-8 and TRBJ2-3, is GAGVSQSPRYKVAKRGQDVALRCDPISGHVSLFWYQQALGQGPEFLTYFQNEAQLDKSGLPSDRFFAERPEGSVSTLKIQRTQQEDSAVYLCASSGNRDTQYFGPGTRLTVL.

The chain employs TRBV5-1 and TRBJ2-5; tentatively, D is TRBD1 (6 bases). V lost 0 bases, J lost 5 bases, and 14 bases lay in between. Germline CDR1 SGHRS, CDR2 YFSETQ. The CDR3 is made up of 15 amino acids. The CDR3 region is CASSLEGHPSETQYF. CDR3 bases: TGCGCCAGCAGCTTGGAGGGACACCCCTCGGAGACCCAGTACTTC.

This clone turned up a few times. This chain connects TRBV18 to TRBJ2-7; 10 positions match TRBD2. The CDR3 is 15 residues long. Germline CDR1 KGHSH, CDR2 LQKENI. V was pared by 3 bases and J by 7 bases, with 9 bases of the junction left unmatched. The CDR3 loop is CASSPSSGSPGEQYF. CDR3 in DNA: TGTGCCAGCTCACCGTCTAGCGGGAGTCCAGGAGAGCAGTACTTC.

This CDR3 is CASSSRGQGQPQHF. CDR3 nucleotides: TGTGCCAGCAGTTCGAGGGGGCAGGGTCAGCCCCAGCATTTT. This sequence joins TRBV27 and TRBJ1-5; TRBD1 aligns across 7 bases. This CDR3 contains 14 residues. Per germline, CDR1 MNHEY and CDR2 SMNVEV (reference sequence). Unmatched junction bases numbered 6, after V lost 4 bases and J lost 6 bases.

This clone occurred a few times. Other DNA sequences within the sample encode an identical CDR3. The chain employs TRBV7-2 and TRBJ1-5; unclear D gene. V dropped 1 base and J dropped 6 bases, with 4 bases sitting between them. The CDR3 loop spans 12 amino acids. Germline V lookup: CDR1 SGHTA, CDR2 FQGNSA. The CDR3 protein is CASSLVGQPQHF. CDR3 DNA: TGTGCCAGCAGCTTAGTGGGTCAGCCCCAGCATTTT.

This clone was recorded a few times. The gene calls are TRBV5-1 and TRBJ1-1; D ambiguous. The CDR3 runs 14 residues. V was shortened by 2 bases and J by 1 base, with 9 bases between the two germline ends. CDR1 is SGHRS, CDR2 YFSETQ, per germline. In DNA, the CDR3 is TGCGCCAGCAGCTTAAATGGAGGGAACACTGAAGCTTTCTTT. Translated: CASSLNGGNTEAFF. Supplemented by reference TRBV5-1 and TRBJ1-1, the full variable domain reads KAGVTQTPRYLIKTRGQQVTLSCSPISGHRSVSWYQQTPGQGLQFLFEYFSETQRNKGNFPGRFSGRQFSNSRSEMNVSTLELGDSALYLCASSLNGGNTEAFFGQGTRLTVV.

In this sample, this clone turned up a few times. The rearrangement links TRBV7-2 to TRBJ1-4; D gene ambiguous. Germline values: CDR1 SGHTA, CDR2 FQGNSA. The CDR3 totals 14 residues. V dropped 5 bases and J dropped 0 bases, with 7 bases sitting between them. For the CDR3, the DNA is TGTGCCAGCAGCCCCCATACAACTAATGAAAAACTGTTTTTT. Translating gives CASSPHTTNEKLFF.

In its sample, this clone was seen a few times. The chain employs TRBV4-2 and TRBJ1-2; 11 bases align to TRBD1. Germline V lookup: CDR1 LGHNA, CDR2 YNFKEQ. The trim removed 4 bases at V and 4 bases at J, leaving 5 bases unmatched. This CDR3 spans 15 amino acids. The CDR3 here is CASSPDRGLVYGYTF. The CDR3 bases are TGTGCCAGCAGCCCGGACAGGGGGCTTGTCTATGGCTACACCTTC.

This clone appeared a few times. CDR3 sequence: CASSPGAETQYF. In DNA, the CDR3 is TGTGCCAGCAGCCCGGGAGCGGAGACCCAGTACTTC. V gene TRBV6-6 combines with J gene TRBJ2-5; D is possibly TRBD2 (6 bases). V lost 6 bases, J lost 5 bases, and 10 bases lay in between. Per the germline V gene, CDR1 is MNHNY and CDR2 is SVGAGI (reference sequence). The CDR3 is 12 amino acids.

The rearrangement uses TRBV28 and TRBJ2-2; D is uncertain. CDR1 MDHEN and CDR2 SYDVKM come from the germline V gene. V lost 1 base and J 9 bases, leaving 3 bases between the germline ends. The CDR3 has 11 residues. The CDR3 DNA reads TGTGCCAGCAGTTTATTGAGGGAGCTGTTTTTT. Its protein product is CASSLLRELFF.

V and J are TRBV10-3 and TRBJ1-2; 7 positions agree with TRBD1. Germline CDR1 is ENHRY and CDR2 is SYGVKD. CDR3 length equals 13 residues. Losses at the gene ends were 10 bases for V and 4 bases for J; bases not matched to a gene: 9. In nucleotides, the CDR3 is TGTGCCAGCAGACAGGGACCGGGCTATGGCTACACCTTC. It translates to CASRQGPGYGYTF.

This clone was seen a handful of times. The rearrangement uses TRBV7-2 and TRBJ1-2; D not certain. The V gene lost 5 bases and the J gene lost 8 bases, with 27 bases spanning the gap. CDR3 length: 17 amino acids. Per the germline V gene, CDR1 is SGHTA and CDR2 is FQGNSA. DNA of the CDR3: TGTGCCAGCAGCCCACCCGGCAGCGGAGCTGTCCTTGGAGGCTACACCTTC. Residues: CASSPPGSGAVLGGYTF.

This clone appeared many times. The V call is TRBV2, the J call TRBJ1-5, with D possibly TRBD1 on 5 matching bases. V gave up 6 bases and J gave up 7 bases, with 16 bases separating them. Germline V lookup: CDR1 SNHLY, CDR2 FYNNEI. There are 14 residues in the CDR3. The CDR3 sequence is CASRQELEGQPQHF. For the CDR3, the DNA is TGTGCCAGCAGGCAGGAACTCGAGGGGCAGCCCCAGCATTTT.

V and J are TRBV2 and TRBJ1-1, with D unresolved. The length of the CDR3 is 13 residues. Per germline, CDR1 SNHLY and CDR2 FYNNEI. The V end lost 4 bases, the J end lost 4 bases, and 10 bases lay between the germline ends. The CDR3 sequence: CASSVVRGTEAFF. CDR3 DNA sequence: TGTGCCAGCAGTGTCGTCAGAGGCACTGAAGCTTTCTTT.